This TCR beta chain was observed in a study of Ad26.COV2.S vaccination and SARS-CoV-2 variants. Findings and caveats of the study: Whether participants received vaccine or placebo, their non-spike TCR breadth was similar. People who got the vaccine had more spike-specific TCR breadth than people who got placebo. Total T cell responses, in the TCR breadth and depth analyses, may have been underestimated.

Note on this clone: The antigen remains unidentified.

Profiled with immunoSEQ multiplex PCR; TCRdb holds only in-frame clones, not every one. The sample contains roughly 180,000 clones, around 88% of which appear only once. The CDR3 totals 15 residues. Trimming pared 4 bases from V and 12 bases from J, leaving 24 bases between. Germline V gene sequence: CDR1 MNHEY, CDR2 SMNVEV (reference sequence). This sequence originates from a human donor who had recovered from COVID-19. V and J are TRBV27 and TRBJ1-1, with D tentatively TRBD1 (5 bases). This specimen consisted of peripheral blood, obtained after recovery from COVID-19. The CDR3 here is CASSSWTLGRVGPFF. CDR3 DNA sequence: TGTGCCAGCAGTTCCTGGACATTGGGTAGGGTAGGACCTTTCTTT.